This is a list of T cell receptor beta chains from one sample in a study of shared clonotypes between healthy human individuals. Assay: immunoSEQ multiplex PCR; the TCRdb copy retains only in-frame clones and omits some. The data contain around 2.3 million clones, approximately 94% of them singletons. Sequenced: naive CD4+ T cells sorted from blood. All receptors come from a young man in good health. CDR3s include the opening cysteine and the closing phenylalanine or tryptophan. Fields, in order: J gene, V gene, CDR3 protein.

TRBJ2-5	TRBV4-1	CASSQVARTGAKETQYF
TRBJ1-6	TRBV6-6	CASSYSSGYNSPLHF
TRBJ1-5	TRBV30	CAWSVPVSNQPQHF
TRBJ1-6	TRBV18	CASSPAQGKVSPLHF
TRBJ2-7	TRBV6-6	CASSYAAPRNYEQYF
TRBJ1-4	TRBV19	CASSGGTEPTNEKLFF
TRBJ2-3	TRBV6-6	CASSYSTGDTQYF
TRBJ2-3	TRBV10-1	CASSESTRDTQYF
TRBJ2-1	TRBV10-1	CASSRETGLAPDEQFF
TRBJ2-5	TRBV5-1	CASSLAVGVQVGETQYF
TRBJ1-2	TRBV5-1	CASSLVRGDGYTF
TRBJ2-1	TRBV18	CASSPGQVSSYNEQFF
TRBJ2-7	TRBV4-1	CASSQGGLAGLYEQYF
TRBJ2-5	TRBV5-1	CASSPQDSLGETQYF
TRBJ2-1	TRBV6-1	CASSLAGRVIHEQFF
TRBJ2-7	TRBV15	CATSLTIGSSYEQYF
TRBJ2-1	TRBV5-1	CASSLGLAEYNEQFF
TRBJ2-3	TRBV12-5	CASGLVRTREGIGDPQYF
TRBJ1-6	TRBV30	CAWTAEYNSPLHF
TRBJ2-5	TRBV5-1	CASTITGFQETQYF
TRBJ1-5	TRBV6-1	CASSDPTGGTNQPQHF
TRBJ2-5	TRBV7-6	CASSLRTSGGPQETQYF
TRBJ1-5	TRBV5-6	CASSLGPGSQGAQHF
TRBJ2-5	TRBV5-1	CASSEGLAGGETQYF
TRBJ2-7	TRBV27	CASSFTGLSSYEQYF
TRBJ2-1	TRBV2	CASSDGYYNEQFF
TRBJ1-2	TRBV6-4	CASTRQGSNYGYTF
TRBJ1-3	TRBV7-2	CASSLQGSGNTIYF
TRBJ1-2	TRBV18	CASSPRPGDGYTF
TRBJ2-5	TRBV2	CASSAEREGLETQYF
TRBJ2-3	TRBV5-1	CASSFATTDTQYF
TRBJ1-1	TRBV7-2	CASIKTGVENTEAFF
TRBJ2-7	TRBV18	CASSPGLGDSYEQYF
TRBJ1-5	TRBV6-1	CASSADRNQPQHF
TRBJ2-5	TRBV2	CASSLLSGGETQYF
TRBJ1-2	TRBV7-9	CASSVRQGRANYGYTF
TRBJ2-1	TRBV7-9	CASSSYGTSFSGEQFF
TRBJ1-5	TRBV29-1	CSVEENTGGSQHF
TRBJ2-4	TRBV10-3	CAIGDFQNIQYF
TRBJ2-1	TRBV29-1	CSVGGQSSSYNEQFF
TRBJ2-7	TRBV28	CASSLGTPYEQYF
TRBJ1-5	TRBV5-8	CASSLSRLNQPQHF
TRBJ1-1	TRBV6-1	CASSEVRGGVGTEAFF
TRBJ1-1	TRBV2	CASSVRTLSTEAFF
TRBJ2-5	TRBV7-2	CASSLTSRGLYF
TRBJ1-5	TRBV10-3	CAISESGGANQPQHF
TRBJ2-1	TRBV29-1	CSVDEGGRTYNEQFF
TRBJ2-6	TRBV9	CASSSGSTSGANVLTF
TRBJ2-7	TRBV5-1	CASSLQDSHEQYF
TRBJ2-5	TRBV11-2	CASSTGGTWETQYF
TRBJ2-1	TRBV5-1	CASSLSLAGGIEQFF
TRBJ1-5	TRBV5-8	CASSLGDGFNQPQHF
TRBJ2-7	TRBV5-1	CASSVVVDRVKYEQYF
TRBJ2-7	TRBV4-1	CASSPEHLSSYEQYF